Presented here are 2 T cell receptor beta chains from one specimen sequenced in a study of blood T cells in healthy people across ages. For the second PCR, which ran for roughly 6 to 12 cycles, a sample-barcoded 5' primer and a J-beta primer mix were used. TCRdb processed the 5' RACE reads anew with MiXCR; each CDR3 protein has one entry. The sample includes roughly 680,000 distinct CDR3 sequences, over 40% seen only once; the top ten take approximately 12%. The sample taken for sequencing was blood. The receptor source for this set is a woman over 75 in good health.

This clonotype has more than one count but fewer than ten. One base away lies a much larger clone, so this may be a sequencing read error. The CDR3 nucleotides are TGTGCCAGCAGCCAGACCAGTCGGTCTAAGTACTTC. Translation gives CASSQTSRSKYF. The chain combines TRBV3-1 with TRBJ2-4, with D hard to call. Trimming took off 3 bases at V and 14 bases at J, with 14 bases between the two ends. The germline V gene encodes CDR1 LGHDT and CDR2 YNNKEL (reference sequence). This CDR3 has 12 residues. Combining the CDR3 with reference TRBV3-1 and TRBJ2-4 gives the whole variable domain DTAVSQTPKYLVTQMGNDKSIKCEQNLGHDTMYWYKQDSKKFLKIMFSYNNKELIINETVPNRFSPKSPDKAHLNLHINSLELGDSAVYFCASSQTSRSKYFGAGTRLSVL.

The chain recombines TRBV7-2 with TRBJ1-2, with no clear D. Trimming took off 4 bases at V and 4 bases at J, with 13 bases between the two ends. This CDR3 is 14 amino acids long. Germline CDR1 is SGHTA and CDR2 is FQGNSA. For the CDR3, the DNA is TGTGCCAGCAGCTCGATCGACGACTTCTATGGCTACACCTTC. Its translation: CASSSIDDFYGYTF.